Each of the 20 T cell receptor beta chains below was sequenced from the same sample in a study of beta chain features in type 1 diabetes. The study's findings and limits: Within each of all four CD4+ subsets, Type 1 diabetes patients had TCRB CDR3s that were moderately but significantly shorter.

Sequenced material consisted of expressed TCRB transcripts (all of the isolated RNA was reverse transcribed). Here immunoSEQ multiplex PCR was the method, and the copy in TCRdb shows in-frame clones only, minus some. The top ten hold approximately 1% of the sample, which has almost 350,000 clones, 9.3% seen once. The antigens for these receptors are not known. Specimen: central memory CD4+ T cells from blood. All receptors come from a man under 40 with type 1 diabetes.

Only a few counts were recorded for this clone. The J gene is TRBJ1-5, the V gene TRBV2, with D hard to call. Looked up from germline, CDR1 is SNHLY and CDR2 is FYNNEI. This CDR3 spans 15 amino acids. Trimming took off 4 bases at V and 2 bases at J, with 12 bases between the two ends. CDR3 bases: TGTGCCAGCAGTGCCATCATTGGAGGCAATCAGCCCCAGCATTTT. Its translation: CASSAIIGGNQPQHF.

This clone was recorded many times. The chain uses TRBV5-4 and TRBJ2-3; 7 bases match TRBD1. This CDR3 comprises 15 residues. From germline, CDR1 is SGHNT and CDR2 YYREEE (reference sequence). V dropped 4 bases and J dropped 2; count of bases not matched to a gene: 7. The CDR3 loop reads CASSGPQGVTDTQYF. The CDR3 DNA reads as TGTGCCAGCAGCGGCCCTCAGGGGGTCACAGATACGCAGTATTTT.

This clone was found a few times. The chain links TRBV29-1 to TRBJ1-2; TRBD1 might be the D (5 bases). Germline-derived CDR1 and CDR2 are SQVTM and ANQGSEA. This CDR3 is 13 amino acids long. V was shortened by 2 bases and J by 9 bases, with 16 bases between the two germline ends. The CDR3 DNA reads TGCAGCGTTGAACTGACCGGGACCGAGAGCTACACCTTC. As protein: CSVELTGTESYTF.

In this sample, this clone turned up many times. The genes are TRBV19 and TRBJ2-7; the D is unclear. The CDR3 has 14 residues. Per germline, CDR1 LNHDA and CDR2 SQIVND (reference sequence). Trimming removed 3 bases at V and 6 bases at J, with 15 bases between. DNA for the CDR3: TGTGCCAGTAGTATTTCGGGCCCGATGGCCGAGCAGTACTTC. Amino acid sequence: CASSISGPMAEQYF.

Regarding this clone: One junction end does not reproduce the germline sequence, and a read error may be involved. Distinct nucleotide sequences in the sample also encode this CDR3. The V gene is TRBV7-7, the J gene TRBJ2-5; a possible D gene is TRBD1 (5 bases). Germline loops: CDR1 SSHAT, CDR2 FNYEAQ (reference sequence). The CDR3 has 13 residues. The CDR3 DNA follows: TGTGCTAGCAGCTTTTCAGGGCAAGAGACCCAGTACTTC. It codes for CASSFSGQETQYF.

This clone was seen more than once but under ten times. V usage is TRBV30 and J usage is TRBJ1-6; D gene ambiguous. Trimming took 3 bases from V and 7 from J, leaving 10 bases between them. Germline V lookup: CDR1 GTSNPN, CDR2 SVGIG (reference sequence). The CDR3 runs 13 residues. The CDR3 sequence: CAWRGLGNSPLHF. DNA for the CDR3: TGTGCCTGGAGGGGCCTAGGCAATTCACCCCTCCACTTT.

The chain uses TRBV19 and TRBJ2-4, with TRBD1 identical over 8 bases. The CDR3 totals 17 residues. With 5 bases clipped from V and 5 bases from J, the junction kept 14 bases outside the gene matches. CDR1 LNHDA and CDR2 SQIVND come from the germline V gene (reference sequence). This CDR3 is CASSDARPGGPQNIQYF. The CDR3 DNA sequence: TGTGCCAGTAGTGACGCCCGTCCAGGGGGCCCCCAAAACATTCAGTACTTC. Using reference TRBV19 and TRBJ2-4 for the parts outside the CDR3, the full variable domain is DGGITQSPKYLFRKEGQNVTLSCEQNLNHDAMYWYRQDPGQGLRLIYYSQIVNDFQKGDIAEGYSVSREKKESFPLTVTSAQKNPTAFYLCASSDARPGGPQNIQYFGAGTRLSVL.

This clone came up a few times. This chain connects TRBV5-4 to TRBJ2-6, with 7 positions matching TRBD1. CDR3 length: 17 residues. V lost 4 bases and J lost 0; bases outside the gene matches: 7. The germline V gene has CDR1 SGHNT and CDR2 YYREEE (reference sequence). CDR3 nucleotides: TGTGCCAGCAGCGCCCAGACAGGGAGCTCTGGGGCCAACGTCCTGACTTTC. It translates to CASSAQTGSSGANVLTF.

CDR3 coding DNA: TGTGCCAGCAGTGACAACAGGCTACACGAGCAGTACTTC. Residues: CASSDNRLHEQYF. The chain joins TRBV2 to TRBJ2-7, with D possibly matching TRBD1 (5 bases). Germline V gives CDR1 SNHLY, CDR2 FYNNEI. CDR3 length equals 13 residues. The V end was cut by 3 bases, the J end by 5 bases, with 11 bases between.

This chain joins TRBV7-2 and TRBJ2-3; D is uncertain. The CDR3 is made up of 12 amino acids. V lost 5 bases and J lost 2, with 5 bases in between. Germline V lookup: CDR1 SGHTA, CDR2 FQGNSA. CDR3 nucleotide sequence: TGTGCCAGCAGCCCTAACACAGATACGCAGTATTTT. Its protein is CASSPNTDTQYF. Combining the CDR3 with reference TRBV7-2 and TRBJ2-3 gives the whole variable domain GAGVSQSPSNKVTEKGKDVELRCDPISGHTALYWYRQSLGQGLEFLIYFQGNSAPDKSGLPSDRFSAERTGGSVSTLTIQRTQQEDSAVYLCASSPNTDTQYFGPGTRLTVL.

In this sample, this clone turned up a few times. The chain uses TRBV7-8 and TRBJ1-1; a possible D gene is TRBD1 (5 bases). Trimming took off 5 bases at V and 3 bases at J, with 10 bases between the two ends. Looked up from germline, CDR1 is SGHVS and CDR2 is FQNEAQ. The CDR3 is 13 residues long. The CDR3 nucleotides are TGTGCCAGCAGCCTAGGGGCGTACACTGAAGCTTTCTTT. Translation gives CASSLGAYTEAFF.

This clone came up a few times. The chain has TRBV4-3 and TRBJ1-1; the D is unclear. Trimming left V 4 bases short and J 3 bases short, with 15 bases between. Per germline, CDR1 LGHNA and CDR2 YSLEER. The CDR3 spans 15 residues. The DNA of the CDR3 is TGCGCCAGCAGCCTCAGATTTGGTCCGCACACTGAAGCTTTCTTT. Residues: CASSLRFGPHTEAFF.

This clone was counted between two and nine times. The chain joins TRBV7-2 to TRBJ2-3; 10 positions agree with TRBD1. This CDR3 contains 16 residues. Trimming at V came to 3 bases and at J to 3 bases, leaving 6 bases not matched to a gene. Germline assignment: CDR1 SGHTA and CDR2 FQGNSA. The CDR3 DNA reads TGTGCCAGCAGCTTTGACAGGGGGCGAGGAACAGATACGCAGTATTTT. Translation: CASSFDRGRGTDTQYF. The complete variable domain, with remaining parts taken from reference TRBV7-2 and TRBJ2-3, reads GAGVSQSPSNKVTEKGKDVELRCDPISGHTALYWYRQSLGQGLEFLIYFQGNSAPDKSGLPSDRFSAERTGGSVSTLTIQRTQQEDSAVYLCASSFDRGRGTDTQYFGPGTRLTVL.

This clone was seen more than once but under ten times. The V gene is TRBV7-2, the J gene TRBJ1-2; maybe TRBD1 (5 bases). From germline, CDR1 is SGHTA and CDR2 FQGNSA. V was pared by 5 bases and J by 8 bases, with 12 bases between. The CDR3 spans 12 residues. This chain's CDR3 is CASSADSRGYTF. The CDR3 DNA reads as TGTGCCAGCAGCGCTGACAGCCGCGGCTACACCTTC.

This clone has a handful of counts. The V call is TRBV9, the J call TRBJ2-7; TRBD1 aligns across 7 bases. CDR1 and CDR2 from the germline V gene are SGDLS and YYNGEE. The CDR3 spans 12 residues. V shed 4 bases, J shed 6 bases, and the junction held 4 bases outside the gene matches. The CDR3 loop is CASSPDRVEQYF. The CDR3 nucleotides read TGTGCCAGCAGCCCAGACAGGGTCGAGCAGTACTTC.

This clone was detected only a few times. V is TRBV28 and J is TRBJ2-5; D may be TRBD1 (5 bases). This CDR3 comprises 16 residues. Germline CDR1 reads MDHEN; CDR2 reads SYDVKM. Deletions cut 4 bases from V and 7 bases from J, with 22 bases between. The DNA for the CDR3 is TGTGCCAGCAGTTACGGACAAGGGGTGGACGAAGGGACCCAGTACTTC. Translating gives CASSYGQGVDEGTQYF. The variable domain in full, completed from reference TRBV28 and TRBJ2-5, reads DVKVTQSSRYLVKRTGEKVFLECVQDMDHENMFWYRQDPGLGLRLIYFSYDVKMKEKGDIPEGYSVSREKKERFSLILESASTNQTSMYLCASSYGQGVDEGTQYFGPGTRLLVL.

This clone was picked up a small number of times. The V and J genes are TRBV4-3 and TRBJ1-2; tentatively, D is TRBD1 (6 bases). Germline lookup yields CDR1 LGHNA and CDR2 YSLEER. The CDR3 is 15 residues long. V dropped 1 base and J dropped 4 bases, with 13 bases sitting between them. Here the CDR3 DNA reads TGCGCCAGCAGCCAAGGGGCACCAGGGGCCTATGGCTACACCTTC. Amino acid sequence: CASSQGAPGAYGYTF.

The chain joins TRBV4-3 to TRBJ1-5; no clear D gene. V was clipped by 0 bases and J by 7 bases, with 10 bases between them. CDR1 LGHNA and CDR2 YSLEER come from the germline V gene. This CDR3 has 14 amino acids. Written as DNA, the CDR3 is TGCGCCAGCAGCCAAGAAGGTACGGGGCAGCCCCAGCATTTT. Protein product: CASSQEGTGQPQHF.

The chain carries TRBV14 and TRBJ1-2, with D maybe TRBD1 (6 bases). CDR1 is SGHDN and CDR2 is FVKESK in the germline V gene. V gave up 5 bases and J gave up 8 bases, with 18 bases separating them. This CDR3 comprises 14 residues. The CDR3 is CASSKQGGVYGYTF. CDR3 nucleotide sequence: TGTGCCAGCAGCAAACAGGGTGGGGTATACGGCTACACCTTC. Drawing the rest from reference TRBV14 and TRBJ1-2, the complete variable domain is EAGVTQFPSHSVIEKGQTVTLRCDPISGHDNLYWYRRVMGKEIKFLLHFVKESKQDESGMPNNRFLAERTGGTYSTLKVQPAELEDSGVYFCASSKQGGVYGYTFGSGTRLTVV.

In the case of this clone: Other DNA sequences within the sample encode an identical CDR3. The rearrangement uses TRBV30 and TRBJ1-3; D not certain. CDR1 is GTSNPN and CDR2 is SVGIG in the germline V gene (reference sequence). The CDR3 has 12 amino acids. V dropped 0 bases and J dropped 4 bases, with 4 bases sitting between them. The CDR3 reads CAWSVKGNTIYF. The CDR3 coding sequence is TGTGCCTGGAGTGTAAAAGGAAACACCATATATTTT.